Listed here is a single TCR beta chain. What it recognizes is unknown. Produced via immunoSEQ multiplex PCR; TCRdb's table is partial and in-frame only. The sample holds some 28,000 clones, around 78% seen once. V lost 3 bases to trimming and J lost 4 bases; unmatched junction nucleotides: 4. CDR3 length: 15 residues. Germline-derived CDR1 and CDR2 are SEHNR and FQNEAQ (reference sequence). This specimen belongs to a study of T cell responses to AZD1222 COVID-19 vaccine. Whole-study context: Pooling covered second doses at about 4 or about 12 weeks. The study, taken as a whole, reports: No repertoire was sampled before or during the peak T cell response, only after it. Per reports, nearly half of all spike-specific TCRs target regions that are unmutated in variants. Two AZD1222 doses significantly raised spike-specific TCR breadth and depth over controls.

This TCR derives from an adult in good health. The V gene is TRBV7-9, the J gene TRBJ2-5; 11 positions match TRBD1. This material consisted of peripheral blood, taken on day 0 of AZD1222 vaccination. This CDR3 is CASSLGQGVRETQYF. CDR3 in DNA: TGTGCCAGCAGCTTGGGACAGGGGGTTAGAGAGACCCAGTACTTC.